The 29 T cell receptor beta chains in this list originate from one sample, sequenced in a study of breast tumors, draining lymph nodes, adjacent tissues (dated by TCRdb to the mid-2010s). The method was multiplex PCR. The sample was run on an Illumina HiSeq 2000. Through fastp at Q25 and MiXCR, TCRdb rebuilt clones from the public reads, retaining in-frame beta chains. CDR3 protein duplicates are merged, each entry listing the most common genes and DNA. This sample holds around 130,000 distinct CDR3 sequences; 30% to 35% were observed only once. Roughly 2.2% of the sample is taken by the ten largest. The axillary draining lymph nodes of breast cancer patients were the source of the lymph node samples. The sequenced material came from axillary lymph node tissue. These receptors originate from a female donor with breast cancer. Some clones in this sample may be carry-over from other donors' samples.

This clonotype was picked up many times. The rearrangement joins TRBV2 to TRBJ2-3; the D is unclear. Trimming removed 5 bases at V and 5 bases at J, with 14 bases between. This CDR3 is built from 14 residues. Germline loops: CDR1 SNHLY, CDR2 FYNNEI. CDR3 nucleotide sequence: TGTGCCAGCAGTAAAGGACCTCCGGAAGATACGCAGTATTTT. Protein: CASSKGPPEDTQYF.

The chain uses TRBV7-9 and TRBJ2-2; D not resolved. Trimming removed 5 bases from V and 9 bases from J, with 4 bases in between. This CDR3 region has 10 residues. Germline-derived CDR1 and CDR2 are SEHNR and FQNEAQ (reference sequence). The CDR3 is CASSQRELFF. Here the CDR3 DNA reads TGTGCCAGCAGCCAACGGGAGCTGTTTTTT.

In the case of this clonotype: Possible read error: a much larger clone is one base away. The rearrangement uses TRBV3-1 and TRBJ2-7; 13 bases line up with TRBD2. The V gene's germline CDR1 is LGHDT and CDR2 YNNKEL (reference sequence). This CDR3 is built from 15 residues. The V gene end was trimmed by 4 bases and the J gene end by 3 bases; junction bases not matched to a gene: 3. The CDR3 DNA is TGTGCCAGCAGCCGCGGGACTAGCGGGGACTACGAGCAGTACGTC. It codes for CASSRGTSGDYEQYV.

This clonotype has only a few counts. The V call is TRBV27, the J call TRBJ2-2, with D unclear. The CDR3 loop spans 12 amino acids. Trimming left V 3 bases short and J 6 bases short, with 5 bases between. Germline assignment: CDR1 MNHEY and CDR2 SMNVEV (reference sequence). CDR3 DNA sequence: TGTGCCAGCAGTTTGGGGTCCGGGGAGCTGTTTTTT. Translating it yields CASSLGSGELFF.

The rearrangement links TRBV20-1 to TRBJ2-7, with a tentative D call TRBD2 (7 bases). Germline CDR1 DFQATT, CDR2 SNEGSKA (reference sequence). With 6 bases removed from V and 9 bases from J, the gap between germline ends came to 21 bases. This CDR3 is 13 amino acids long. CDR3 in DNA: TGCAGTGCAGGGGGGGGGTCCCCAGATACGCAGTACGTC. Its protein is CSAGGGSPDTQYV.

This clonotype was seen repeatedly, ten times or more. Being one base from a much bigger clone, this may be a read error. In nucleotides, the CDR3 is TGTGCCAGCAGAAACCCACAACTAGCGGGGGGCACAGATACGCAGTATTTT. This gives the protein CASRNPQLAGGTDTQYF. The chain joins TRBV2 to TRBJ2-3, with TRBD2 matching 11 bases. The length of the CDR3 is 17 residues. CDR1 and CDR2 (germline): SNHLY, FYNNEI. The J segment lost 1 base and the V segment lost 6 bases, leaving 9 bases of the junction unmatched.

Only a few counts were recorded for this clonotype. A read error is possible here, since a much larger clone lies one base away. The chain carries TRBV5-1 and TRBJ1-4; TRBD1 agrees at 7 bases. There are 13 residues in the CDR3. CDR1 and CDR2 from the germline V gene are SGHRS and YFSETQ. In DNA form, the CDR3 reads TGCGCCAGCACGGGACAGCCTAATGAAAACCTGTTTTTT. It codes for CASTGQPNENLFF.

The V and J genes are TRBV12-3 or TRBV12-4 and TRBJ2-5; 8 bases map to TRBD1. This CDR3 spans 14 amino acids. J gave up 5 bases and V 5 bases, and 7 bases lay outside the gene matches. In DNA, the CDR3 is TGTGCCAGCAGTCAGACAGGGGCGACGGAGACCCAGTACTTC. Residues: CASSQTGATETQYF.

The sample holds many counts of this clonotype. The V and J genes are TRBV11-1 and TRBJ2-5; D might be TRBD1 (5 bases). Germline lookup yields CDR1 SGHAT and CDR2 FQDESV (reference sequence). V gave up 3 bases and J gave up 3 bases, with 11 bases separating them. The CDR3 loop spans 14 amino acids. CDR3 nucleotides: TGTGCCAGCAGCTTGAGGCAGGGTAAAGAGACCCAGTACTTC. It yields the protein CASSLRQGKETQYF.

This clonotype was seen many times. The J gene is TRBJ1-2, the V gene TRBV4-1, with D unclear. From germline, CDR1 is MGHRA and CDR2 YSYEKL. The CDR3 is 14 amino acids. V lost 2 bases, J lost 1 base, and 8 bases lay in between. The CDR3 region is CASSQSLFNYGYTF. DNA for the CDR3: TGCGCCAGCAGCCAATCGCTCTTTAACTATGGCTACACCTTC.

A remark on this clonotype: A read error may explain this, as a much larger clone is one base away. The chain has TRBV20-1 and TRBJ2-5, with unresolved D. This CDR3 is 11 amino acids long. Germline values: CDR1 DFQATT, CDR2 SNEGSKA (reference sequence). CDR3 DNA: TGCAGTGCTAAACTGTCCGAGACCCAGTCCTTC. As protein: CSAKLSETQSF.

This clonotype was counted ten times or more. The gene calls are TRBV6-1 and TRBJ1-2; 7 bases map to TRBD1. Germline CDR1 MNHNS, CDR2 SASEGT. Trimming took 5 bases from V and 3 from J; bases not matched to a gene: 6. This CDR3 contains 14 residues. This CDR3 reads CASSSRGRDYGYTF. CDR3 DNA sequence: TGTGCCAGCAGTAGTAGGGGGCGCGACTATGGCTACACCTTC.

This clonotype appeared many times. The chain couples TRBV6-1 to TRBJ2-6, with D perhaps matching TRBD1 (5 bases). V lost 4 bases to trimming and J lost 0 bases, with 7 bases between them. Germline-derived CDR1 and CDR2 are MNHNS and SASEGT. This CDR3 has 15 amino acids. DNA of the CDR3: TGTGCCAGCAGTGCTGACAGCTCTGGGGCCAACGTCCTGACTTTC. Amino acids: CASSADSSGANVLTF.

The chain combines TRBV19 with TRBJ2-1; 8 bases are a match to TRBD1. CDR1 is LNHDA, CDR2 SQIVND, per germline (reference sequence). The CDR3 is made up of 15 amino acids. The junction had 5 bases not matched to a gene; V was cut back by 3 bases and J by 4 bases. The CDR3 sequence: CASSMGQEVYNEQFF. As DNA, the CDR3 is TGTGCCAGTAGTATGGGACAGGAAGTATACAATGAGCAGTTCTTC.

This clonotype was observed many times. The genes are TRBV9 and TRBJ1-2, with a tentative D call TRBD1 (6 bases). The germline V gene encodes CDR1 SGDLS and CDR2 YYNGEE. V was clipped by 0 bases and J by 0 bases, with 9 bases between them. The CDR3 loop spans 15 amino acids. The CDR3 spells CASSVGGAPNYGYTF. The DNA for the CDR3 is TGTGCCAGCAGCGTAGGGGGGGCTCCTAACTATGGCTACACCTTC.

The J gene is TRBJ2-3, the V gene TRBV20-1, with 15 positions matching TRBD2. The germline V gene has CDR1 DFQATT and CDR2 SNEGSKA (reference sequence). The CDR3 consists of 15 residues. CDR3: CTGTSGGPNTDTQYF. For the CDR3, the DNA is TGCACCGGGACTAGCGGGGGGCCGAATACAGATACGCAGTATTTT.

This clonotype has a count of ten or more. The chain has TRBV6-1 and TRBJ1-4, with 7 positions matching TRBD1. The CDR3 loop spans 14 amino acids. CDR1 and CDR2 (germline): MNHNS, SASEGT. After removal of 6 bases from V and 4 bases from J, the junction contained 5 bases not matched to a gene. CDR3 DNA: TGTGCCAGCAGCTGGGACAGCAATAATGAAAAACTGTTTTTT. The encoded protein is CASSWDSNNEKLFF.

This chain joins TRBV6-2 or TRBV6-3 and TRBJ2-1; possibly TRBD1 for D (5 bases). V gave up 5 bases and J gave up 9 bases, with 17 bases separating them. Per germline, CDR1 MNHEY and CDR2 SVGEGT. This CDR3 comprises 14 residues. The CDR3 DNA sequence: TGTGCCAGCAGTCACCCCCAGGGAAGAGGTGAGCAGTTCTTC. Protein sequence: CASSHPQGRGEQFF.

This clonotype was seen at least ten times. The V gene is TRBV19, the J gene TRBJ1-3; D not resolved. Germline V lookup: CDR1 LNHDA, CDR2 SQIVND (reference sequence). CDR3 length: 15 residues. Trimming pared 7 bases from V and 0 bases from J, leaving 13 bases between. The CDR3 reads CASILRASSGNTIYF. CDR3 in DNA: TGTGCCAGTATCCTACGTGCTAGCTCTGGAAACACCATATATTTT.

This rearrangement joins TRBV20-1 to TRBJ2-7; TRBD1 matches at 8 bases. J lost 7 bases, V lost 5 bases, and 7 bases had no gene match. The length of the CDR3 is 12 residues. Germline assignment: CDR1 DFQATT and CDR2 SNEGSKA (reference sequence). In DNA form, the CDR3 reads TGCAGTGCTGCCCAGGGGGCAAGAGAGCAGTACTTC. This codes for CSAAQGAREQYF.

This clonotype was found once. DNA of the CDR3: TGTGCCAGCAGCTTAGAACAGGGGGCCATCAATGAGCAGTTCTTC. Amino acid sequence: CASSLEQGAINEQFF. This chain joins TRBV7-2 and TRBJ2-1; 9 nucleotides match TRBD1. V lost 1 base to trimming and J lost 6 bases; unmatched junction nucleotides: 4. CDR1 is SGHTA and CDR2 is FQGNSA in the germline V gene. The CDR3 runs to 15 residues. Combining the CDR3 with reference TRBV7-2 and TRBJ2-1 gives the whole variable domain GAGVSQSPSNKVTEKGKDVELRCDPISGHTALYWYRQSLGQGLEFLIYFQGNSAPDKSGLPSDRFSAERTGGSVSTLTIQRTQQEDSAVYLCASSLEQGAINEQFFGPGTRLTVL.

This clonotype showed up many times. The J gene is TRBJ2-7, the V gene TRBV4-1, with TRBD1 matching over 9 bases. This CDR3 region has 14 residues. V lost 3 bases and J lost 3; bases outside the gene matches: 3. Per germline, CDR1 MGHRA and CDR2 YSYEKL. CDR3 bases: TGCGCCAGCAGCCAGGACAGGGGTTTCTACGAGCAGTACGTC. Residues: CASSQDRGFYEQYV.

At least ten counts were recorded for this clonotype. The chain joins TRBV7-2 to TRBJ2-5, with D uncertain. This CDR3 comprises 16 residues. Trimming removed 6 bases at V and 1 base at J, with 18 bases between. From germline, CDR1 is SGHTA and CDR2 FQGNSA. For the CDR3, the DNA is TGTGCCAGCAGACCCGCCCTCTCCTTCGTCCAAGAGACCCAGTACTTC. Encoded protein: CASRPALSFVQETQYF.

The sample holds many counts of this clonotype. This rearrangement joins TRBV7-9 to TRBJ1-5, with D perhaps matching TRBD1 (6 bases). CDR3 length equals 15 residues. V lost 5 bases and J 8 bases, leaving 19 bases between the germline ends. The germline CDR1 and CDR2 sequences are SEHNR and FQNEAQ (reference sequence). CDR3 DNA sequence: TGTGCCAGCAGCCCGGGGGGGGCACAGGCCGAGCCCCAGCATTTT. Its protein is CASSPGGAQAEPQHF.

With respect to this clonotype: This may stem from a read error, because a much larger clone lies one nucleotide away. The CDR3 sequence: CASSFAREEGRNTQYF. The CDR3 DNA reads TGTGCCAGCAGTTTCGCGAGGGAGGAAGGGAGGAATACGCAGTATTTT. The chain recombines TRBV12-3 or TRBV12-4 with TRBJ2-3, with D tentatively TRBD2 (6 bases). CDR3 size: 16 residues. Trimming took 3 bases from V and 7 from J, leaving 20 bases between them.

This clonotype has at least ten counts. The genes are TRBV11-2 and TRBJ2-3; D not certain. Looked up from germline, CDR1 is SGHAT and CDR2 is FQNNGV. The CDR3 covers 16 residues. V was shortened by 2 bases and J by 1 base, with 13 bases between the two germline ends. In nucleotides, the CDR3 is TGTGCCAGCAGCTTACTAAAGGCTGGGGGCACAGATACGCAGTATTTT. Translated: CASSLLKAGGTDTQYF.

In this sample, this clonotype turned up many times. The genes are TRBV5-1 and TRBJ2-7; D may be TRBD1 or TRBD2 (5 bases each). Germline loops: CDR1 SGHRS, CDR2 YFSETQ. Trimming stripped 0 bases from V and 2 bases from J, with 9 bases between. The CDR3 totals 14 residues. The DNA for the CDR3 is TGCGCCAGCAGCTTGGGGGGGAGCGCCTACGAGCAGTACTTC. Translated: CASSLGGSAYEQYF.

The rearrangement joins TRBV7-8 to TRBJ2-5; 7 nucleotides match TRBD1. With V trimmed by 3 bases and J by 5 bases, 6 bases remained unmatched. The CDR3 is made up of 14 amino acids. Per germline, CDR1 SGHVS and CDR2 FQNEAQ. CDR3 nucleotide sequence: TGTGCCAGCAGCTTTACAGGGGTGGGGGAGACCCAGTACTTC. It translates to CASSFTGVGETQYF. The whole variable domain, filled in from reference TRBV7-8 and TRBJ2-5, reads GAGVSQSPRYKVAKRGQDVALRCDPISGHVSLFWYQQALGQGPEFLTYFQNEAQLDKSGLPSDRFFAERPEGSVSTLKIQRTQQEDSAVYLCASSFTGVGETQYFGPGTRLLVL.

This clonotype appeared many times. This rearrangement joins TRBV20-1 to TRBJ1-5; tentative D call: TRBD1 (5 bases). This CDR3 is built from 12 residues. CDR1 is DFQATT and CDR2 is SNEGSKA in the germline V gene (reference sequence). Trimming cost V 4 bases and J 1 base, with 5 bases left between them. The CDR3 region is CSATGSNQPQHF. Here the CDR3 DNA reads TGCAGTGCTACAGGGAGCAATCAGCCCCAGCATTTT.